The 15 T cell receptor beta chains listed next were all sequenced from one sample in a study of OX40 agonist ivuxolimab in advanced cancers. The library was generated by the immunoSEQ multiplex PCR assay. Sourced from immuneACCESS, this table was stored by TCRdb with only in-frame sequences that have V and J called. A share of the clones is absent; for the studies checked, an unresolved V gene accounts for under half, and the remainder has no known explanation. The sample table holds roughly 79,000 clones, of which around 84% were seen once. The ten largest clones capture under 20% of the sample. The material was CD4+ or CD8+ T cells sorted from blood, obtained in a trial of the OX40 agonist ivuxolimab. These receptors were taken from an adult with an advanced solid tumor such as melanoma, head and neck, liver or kidney cancer.

The V call is TRBV2, the J call TRBJ2-7; D unresolved. Trimming pared 6 bases from V and 0 bases from J, leaving 6 bases between. In germline, CDR1 is SNHLY, CDR2 FYNNEI. The CDR3 is 12 amino acids. CDR3 region: CASSPISYEQYF. The CDR3 coding sequence is TGTGCCAGCAGCCCCATCTCCTACGAGCAGTACTTC.

Only one count was recorded for this clone. J is TRBJ1-1 and V is TRBV11-1; tentatively, D is TRBD1 (5 bases). Trimming took off 5 bases at V and 0 bases at J, with 13 bases between the two ends. The CDR3 runs to 15 residues. Germline lookup yields CDR1 SGHAT and CDR2 FQDESV (reference sequence). CDR3 protein: CASSLNPGMNTEAFF. The CDR3 DNA follows: TGTGCCAGCAGCCTCAACCCAGGGATGAACACTGAAGCTTTCTTT.

Note on this clone: One junction end disagrees with the germline gene, perhaps due to a read error. The gene calls are TRBV5-4 and TRBJ2-1; 9 bases line up with TRBD2. The germline V gene encodes CDR1 SGHNT and CDR2 YYREEE (reference sequence). CDR3 length: 17 residues. The CDR3 bases are TGTGCCAGCAACTTGGAGGTAGCGGGAGTGGCTAGAAATGAGCAGTTCTTC. Protein sequence: CASNLEVAGVARNEQFF. Together with reference TRBV5-4 and TRBJ2-1, the CDR3 gives the full variable domain: ETGVTQSPTHLIKTRGQQVTLRCSSQSGHNTVSWYQQALGQGPQFIFQYYREEENGRGNFPPRFSGLQFPNYSSELNVNALELDDSALYLCASNLEVAGVARNEQFFGPGTRLTVL.

The V and J genes are TRBV7-9 and TRBJ1-2; possibly TRBD1 for D (6 bases). The germline gives CDR1 SEHNR, CDR2 FQNEAQ (reference sequence). The CDR3 is 14 amino acids. V was cut by 1 base and J by 8 bases, with 14 bases left in between. CDR3 nucleotides: TGTGCCAGCAGCTTAGACAGGGAGGGGAACGGCTACACCTTC. Amino acids: CASSLDREGNGYTF.

The V call is TRBV7-9, the J call TRBJ1-5; a possible D gene is TRBD1 (5 bases). Trimming cost V 1 base and J 8 bases, with 12 bases left between them. Germline loops: CDR1 SEHNR, CDR2 FQNEAQ (reference sequence). The CDR3 extends over 14 amino acids. CDR3 amino acids: CASSLGGGMEPQHF. CDR3 coding DNA: TGTGCCAGCAGCTTAGGCGGGGGGATGGAGCCCCAGCATTTT.

V gene TRBV7-6 combines with J gene TRBJ2-7, with TRBD1 identical over 10 bases. After removal of 5 bases from V and 6 bases from J, the junction contained 7 bases not matched to a gene. Germline-derived CDR1 and CDR2 are SGHVS and FNYEAQ. The CDR3 totals 14 residues. CDR3 nucleotide sequence: TGTGCCAGCAGCACCAGACAGGGGGCAAGCGAGCAGTACTTC. Amino acid sequence: CASSTRQGASEQYF.

The chain links TRBV28 to TRBJ1-2; D might be TRBD1 (5 bases). Germline assignment: CDR1 MDHEN and CDR2 SYDVKM. This CDR3 is 12 amino acids long. The V end lost 6 bases, the J end lost 4 bases, and 9 bases lay between the germline ends. CDR3 sequence reads: CASRGDVYGYTF. In nucleotides, the CDR3 is TGTGCCAGCAGGGGGGACGTCTATGGCTACACCTTC.

This chain links TRBV5-1 with TRBJ2-4; 10 bases agree with TRBD2. The ends lost 1 base at V and 2 bases at J; junction bases unmatched: 6. From germline, CDR1 is SGHRS and CDR2 YFSETQ. This CDR3 is 17 amino acids long. This CDR3 is CASSLITSGITKNIQYF. The CDR3, as DNA: TGCGCCAGCAGCTTGATCACTAGCGGGATAACCAAAAACATTCAGTACTTC.

This chain uses TRBV18 with TRBJ1-3, with D tentatively TRBD1 (5 bases). Germline values: CDR1 KGHSH, CDR2 LQKENI. The CDR3 is 13 amino acids. V lost 2 bases and J 8 bases, leaving 10 bases between the germline ends. The CDR3, as DNA: TGTGCCAGCTCACCAGGGGCCGGAGACACCATATATTTT. Translating it yields CASSPGAGDTIYF.

This clone has only a few counts. The chain uses TRBV5-8 and TRBJ2-5; 7 positions agree with TRBD1. V dropped 4 bases and J dropped 2; count of bases not matched to a gene: 11. Per germline, CDR1 SGHTS and CDR2 YDEGEE. The CDR3 loop spans 16 amino acids. The CDR3, as DNA: TGTGCCAGCAGCCCTTTCGGACAGGAAAAACAAGAGACCCAGTACTTC. Translation: CASSPFGQEKQETQYF.

The rearrangement joins TRBV5-1 to TRBJ2-3; 11 nucleotides agree with TRBD2. CDR1 and CDR2 from the germline V gene are SGHRS and YFSETQ. Trimming cost V 6 bases and J 3 bases; bases outside gene matches: 3. This CDR3 spans 14 amino acids. The DNA for the CDR3 is TGCGCCAGCAAGTTAGCGGGAGGGACAGATACGCAGTATTTT. Amino acids: CASKLAGGTDTQYF. Supplemented by reference TRBV5-1 and TRBJ2-3, the full variable domain reads KAGVTQTPRYLIKTRGQQVTLSCSPISGHRSVSWYQQTPGQGLQFLFEYFSETQRNKGNFPGRFSGRQFSNSRSEMNVSTLELGDSALYLCASKLAGGTDTQYFGPGTRLTVL.

V and J are TRBV4-1 and TRBJ2-7, with D possibly being TRBD1 (6 bases). Germline V gene lookup returns CDR1 MGHRA and CDR2 YSYEKL. The V end lost 4 bases, the J end lost 2 bases, and 15 bases lay between the germline ends. The CDR3 is 15 amino acids. CDR3 nucleotide sequence: TGCGCCAGCAGCCGGACCGGGACAATGGCCTACGAGCAGTACTTC. Amino acids: CASSRTGTMAYEQYF.

This sequence joins TRBV5-1 and TRBJ2-1, with a possible D match to TRBD1 (5 bases). Trimming took 0 bases from V and 2 from J, leaving 12 bases between them. This CDR3 comprises 16 residues. The germline V gene has CDR1 SGHRS and CDR2 YFSETQ. In DNA form, the CDR3 reads TGCGCCAGCAGCTTGGGGCAGGGAATACCCTACAATGAGCAGTTCTTC. Its translation: CASSLGQGIPYNEQFF.

The rearrangement links TRBV19 to TRBJ2-1, with TRBD2 matching 8 bases. CDR3 length equals 15 residues. V dropped 10 bases and J dropped 0; count of bases not matched to a gene: 8. The germline gives CDR1 LNHDA, CDR2 SQIVND (reference sequence). This CDR3 reads CATETGTSSYNEQFF. CDR3 sequence (DNA): TGTGCCACCGAGACCGGGACTAGCTCCTACAATGAGCAGTTCTTC.

In its sample, this clone was seen once. The chain recombines TRBV5-1 with TRBJ2-1, with a weak D call TRBD2 (6 bases). The germline V and J ends were trimmed by 2 bases and 0 bases, with 12 bases remaining between them. The CDR3 consists of 16 residues. Germline V gene lookup returns CDR1 SGHRS and CDR2 YFSETQ. The CDR3 nucleotides are TGCGCCAGCAGCTTTTTGGGACTGGCCTCCTACAATGAGCAGTTCTTC. Its protein is CASSFLGLASYNEQFF.